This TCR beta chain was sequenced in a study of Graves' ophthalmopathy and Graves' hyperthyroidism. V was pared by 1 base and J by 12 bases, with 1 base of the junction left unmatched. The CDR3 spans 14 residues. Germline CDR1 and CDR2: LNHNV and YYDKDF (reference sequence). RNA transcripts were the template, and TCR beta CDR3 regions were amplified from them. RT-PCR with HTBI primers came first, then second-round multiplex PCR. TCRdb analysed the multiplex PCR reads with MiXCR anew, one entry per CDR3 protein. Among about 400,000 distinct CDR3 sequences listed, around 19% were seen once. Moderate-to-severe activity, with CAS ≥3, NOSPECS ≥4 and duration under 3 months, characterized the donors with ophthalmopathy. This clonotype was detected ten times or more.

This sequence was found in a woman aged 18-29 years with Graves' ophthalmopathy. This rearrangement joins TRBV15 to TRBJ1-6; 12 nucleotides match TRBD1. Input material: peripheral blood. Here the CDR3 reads CATSRGDRGLPLHF. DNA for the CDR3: TGTGCCACCAGCAGAGGGGACAGGGGGCTACCCCTCCACTTT.